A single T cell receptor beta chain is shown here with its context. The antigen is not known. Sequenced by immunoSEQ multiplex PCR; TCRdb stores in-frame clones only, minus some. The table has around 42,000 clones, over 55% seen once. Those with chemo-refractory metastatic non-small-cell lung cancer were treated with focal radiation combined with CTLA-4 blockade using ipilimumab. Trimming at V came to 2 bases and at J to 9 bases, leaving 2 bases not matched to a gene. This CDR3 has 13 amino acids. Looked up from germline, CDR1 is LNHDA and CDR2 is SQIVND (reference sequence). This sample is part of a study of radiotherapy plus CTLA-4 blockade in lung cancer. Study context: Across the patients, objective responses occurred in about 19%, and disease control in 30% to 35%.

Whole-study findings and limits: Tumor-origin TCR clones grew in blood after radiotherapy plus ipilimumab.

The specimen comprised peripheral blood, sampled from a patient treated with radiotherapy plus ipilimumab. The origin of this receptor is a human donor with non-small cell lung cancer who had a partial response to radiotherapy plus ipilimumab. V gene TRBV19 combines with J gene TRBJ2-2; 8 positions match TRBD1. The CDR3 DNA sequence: TGTGCCAGTAGTATACAGGGGGCCCGGGAGCTGTTTTTT. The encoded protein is CASSIQGARELFF.